This T cell receptor (beta chain) appears in the sequencing data of a study of blood T cell repertoires in COVID-19. With V trimmed by 4 bases and J by 9 bases, 8 bases remained unmatched. Germline CDR1 and CDR2: SGHTA and FQGTGA. The CDR3 sequence is 16 residues long. Seattle patients were enrolled while actively infected and followed longitudinally. The repertoire was sequenced with immunoSEQ multiplex PCR; TCRdb's copy has only in-frame clones and lacks some. The sample has approximately 210,000 clones, 94% seen once. The sequencing sample was made of peripheral blood. The chain combines TRBV7-3 with TRBJ2-1, with 14 positions matching TRBD2. This clonotype was obtained from a man aged 25 to 40 with COVID-19, enrolled during active disease. CDR3 sequence reads: CASSSQTSGGVGEQFF. In nucleotides, the CDR3 is TGTGCCAGCAGCTCGCAGACTAGCGGGGGGGTTGGTGAGCAGTTCTTC. Using reference TRBV7-3 and TRBJ2-1 for the parts outside the CDR3, the full variable domain is GAGVSQTPSNKVTEKGKYVELRCDPISGHTALYWYRQSLGQGPEFLIYFQGTGAADDSGLPNDRFFAVRPEGSVSTLKIQRTERGDSAVYLCASSSQTSGGVGEQFFGPGTRLTVL.